The rows below give T cell receptor beta chains drawn from one sample of a study of identical twins. TCRdb ran MiXCR on the 5' RACE reads and lists one entry per CDR3 protein. The table records about 570,000 distinct CDR3 sequences, over 8.5% of them present only once. The same data also went into a second study, on yellow fever vaccine responses in identical twins.

Specimen: PBMCs. Receptors were obtained from a woman in her late teens or twenties in good health. CDR3s include the opening cysteine and the closing phenylalanine or tryptophan. The D gene is left open where the match is weak. Where a row states a size, it is once, few, many or the class of an expanded clone; other rows omit it.

j_call | clone_size | v_call | d_call | cdr3_aa | cdr3_nt
TRBJ1-3 | few | TRBV24-1 | . | CATSDVRGDTIYF | TGTGCCACCAGTGATGTACGGGGAGACACCATATATTTT
TRBJ1-2 | many | TRBV12-3/TRBV12-4 | TRBD1 | CASSSRRQGAYYGYTF | TGTGCCAGCAGTTCCAGAAGGCAGGGGGCCTACTATGGCTACACCTTC
TRBJ2-7 | few | TRBV28 | TRBD2 | CASSLYGLAGYEQYF | TGTGCCAGCAGTTTATACGGACTAGCGGGTTACGAGCAGTACTTC
TRBJ2-1 | . | TRBV27 | . | CASAGGRSYNEQFF | TGTGCCAGTGCCGGGGGCCGCTCCTACAATGAGCAGTTCTTC
TRBJ1-1 | . | TRBV2 | . | CASSEAQWGGTEAFF | TGTGCCAGCAGTGAAGCCCAATGGGGGGGCACTGAAGCTTTCTTT
TRBJ2-7 | . | TRBV28 | . | CASSLPGQGGSYEQYF | TGTGCCAGCAGTCTCCCCGGGCAGGGAGGCTCCTACGAGCAGTACTTC
TRBJ2-5 | . | TRBV28 | . | CASSLFPQSQETQYF | TGTGCCAGCAGTTTATTCCCCCAGTCCCAAGAGACCCAGTACTTC
TRBJ2-1 | many | TRBV20-1 | TRBD2 | CSARDRTSGSNNEQFF | TGCAGTGCTAGAGATAGGACTAGCGGGAGTAACAATGAGCAGTTCTTC
TRBJ2-1 | . | TRBV29-1 | TRBD1 | CSVEDRDRVHNEQFF | TGCAGCGTTGAAGATAGGGACAGGGTCCACAATGAGCAGTTCTTC
TRBJ2-1 | many | TRBV20-1 | TRBD1 | CSARFPGQGAGEQFF | TGCAGTGCTAGATTTCCGGGACAGGGGGCGGGTGAGCAGTTCTTC
TRBJ2-5 | . | TRBV12-3/TRBV12-4 | TRBD2 | CASTTSGGSVAETQYF | TGTGCCAGCACGACTAGCGGGGGGTCGGTCGCGGAGACCCAGTACTTC
TRBJ2-3 | . | TRBV21-1 | . | CASSKPLRGRTDTQYF | TGTGCCAGCAGCAAACCCTTAAGGGGAAGGACAGATACGCAGTATTTT
TRBJ1-1 | few | TRBV5-1 | . | CASSPTTTENTEAFF | TGCGCCAGCAGCCCGACGACGACGGAGAACACTGAAGCTTTCTTT
TRBJ2-5 | . | TRBV18 | . | CASSPESWGAQETQYF | TGTGCCAGCTCACCCGAGTCTTGGGGAGCCCAAGAGACCCAGTACTTC
TRBJ2-7 | . | TRBV6-2/TRBV6-3 | . | CASSYLGLASYEQYF | TGTGCCAGCAGTTACCTTGGACTGGCTTCCTACGAGCAGTACTTC
TRBJ1-1 | many | TRBV4-3 | TRBD1 | CASRNLLQGYGTGDTEAFF | TGCGCCAGCAGGAACTTACTTCAGGGTTACGGGACAGGCGACACTGAAGCTTTCTTT
TRBJ1-3 | few | TRBV21-1 | . | CVRQGTATRPGNTIYF | TGTGTGCGCCAAGGGACGGCAACGAGACCTGGAAACACCATATATTTT
TRBJ2-1 | . | TRBV12-3/TRBV12-4 | TRBD2 | CASTMTSAILNEQFF | TGTGCCAGCACCATGACTAGCGCCATTTTGAATGAGCAGTTCTTC
TRBJ2-2 | many | TRBV5-1 | . | CASSWGTAGITTGELFF | TGCGCCAGCAGCTGGGGAACGGCAGGGATAACCACCGGGGAGCTGTTTTTT
TRBJ2-1 | . | TRBV20-1 | . | CSARDTLRQFF | TGCAGTGCTAGAGACACGCTAAGGCAGTTCTTC
TRBJ2-5 | . | TRBV3-1 | . | CASRVREETQYF | TGTGCCAGCAGGGTTCGGGAAGAGACCCAGTACTTC
TRBJ1-6 | many | TRBV9 | . | CASSVAGRGDSPLHF | TGTGCCAGCAGCGTAGCAGGCAGGGGCGATTCACCCCTCCACTTT
TRBJ2-3 | few | TRBV6-1 | . | CASIATPRADTQYF | TGTGCCAGCATTGCGACTCCCCGTGCAGATACGCAGTATTTT
TRBJ2-7 | . | TRBV20-1 | . | CSARDIGTPYEQYF | TGCAGTGCTAGAGATATCGGGACCCCCTACGAGCAGTACTTC
TRBJ2-5 | . | TRBV20-1 | TRBD1 | CSAITGTGGAGETQYF | TGCAGTGCTATCACCGGGACAGGGGGCGCGGGGGAGACCCAGTACTTC
TRBJ1-2 | many | TRBV10-3 | . | CAISESRGNGYTF | TGTGCCATCAGTGAGTCGAGGGGCAATGGCTACACCTTC
TRBJ2-7 | few | TRBV29-1 | TRBD1 | CSVLTGGLDEQYF | TGCAGCGTACTGACAGGGGGTCTCGACGAGCAGTACTTC
TRBJ2-7 | many | TRBV7-9 | . | CASSLDVGADFSREQYF | TGTGCCAGCAGCTTAGATGTAGGAGCGGACTTCAGTCGCGAGCAGTACTTC
TRBJ2-2 | . | TRBV6-1 | . | CASGQSQNTGELFF | TGTGCCAGCGGACAAAGCCAGAACACCGGGGAGCTGTTTTTT
TRBJ2-1 | . | TRBV3-1 | TRBD2 | CACCQTSGAYNEQFF | TGTGCCTGCTGCCAAACTAGCGGGGCCTACAATGAGCAGTTCTTC
TRBJ2-3 | many | TRBV5-1 | TRBD1 | CASSFSPTGGLSSTDTQYF | TGCGCCAGCAGCTTCTCTCCGACAGGGGGACTATCTAGCACAGATACGCAGTATTTT
TRBJ2-1 | . | TRBV5-5 | TRBD2 | CASSLDPSGASNEQFF | TGTGCCAGCAGCTTGGATCCTAGCGGGGCGAGCAATGAGCAGTTCTTC
TRBJ2-7 | many | TRBV28 | . | CASSLIQVSSYEQYF | TGTGCCAGCAGTTTAATTCAGGTCAGCTCCTACGAGCAGTACTTC
TRBJ2-5 | few | TRBV11-2 | . | CASSHPQETQYF | TGTGCCAGCAGCCATCCTCAAGAGACCCAGTACTTC
TRBJ2-7 | many | TRBV29-1 | . | CSVVDMAGDEQYF | TGCAGCGTGGTTGATATGGCAGGGGACGAGCAGTACTTC
TRBJ2-1 | few | TRBV20-1 | . | CSASGQRVGRSSSYNEQFF | TGCAGTGCTAGCGGTCAGCGAGTCGGACGATCGAGCTCCTACAATGAGCAGTTCTTC
TRBJ2-7 | . | TRBV7-2 | . | CASSFKTSLVYEQYF | TGTGCCAGCAGCTTTAAAACTAGCTTGGTCTACGAGCAGTACTTC
TRBJ2-7 | . | TRBV2 | . | CASSELPYGGDF | TGTGCCAGCAGTGAACTCCCGTACGGGGGTGACTTC
TRBJ2-2 | . | TRBV20-1 | . | CSASLGNTGELFF | TGCAGTGCTAGTTTAGGGAACACCGGGGAGCTGTTTTTT
TRBJ2-1 | . | TRBV25-1 | . | CVVDDYNEQFF | TGTGTAGTGGACGACTACAATGAGCAGTTCTTC
TRBJ2-7 | many | TRBV7-9 | . | CASSFQGSSYEQYF | TGTGCCAGCAGCTTCCAGGGGAGCTCCTACGAGCAGTACTTC
TRBJ2-1 | many | TRBV28 | TRBD2 | CASSPRTSGNYNEQFF | TGTGCCAGCAGCCCCCGGACTAGCGGGAACTACAATGAGCAGTTCTTC
TRBJ1-4 | few | TRBV12-3/TRBV12-4 | TRBD1 | CASSPDRASSTNEKLFF | TGTGCCAGCAGCCCAGACAGGGCCAGCTCAACTAATGAAAAACTGTTTTTT
TRBJ2-1 | few | TRBV12-3/TRBV12-4 | . | CASSLASGTGTREQFF | TGTGCCAGCAGTTTAGCGTCTGGGACAGGGACTAGGGAGCAGTTCTTC
TRBJ1-4 | many | TRBV29-1 | . | CSVRLGEKLFF | TGCAGCGTGCGGCTGGGGGAAAAACTGTTTTTT
TRBJ1-1 | many | TRBV20-1 | TRBD1 | CSAETGGGITEAFF | TGCAGTGCTGAAACAGGGGGAGGTATCACTGAAGCTTTCTTT
TRBJ2-7 | few | TRBV20-1 | . | CSANPQGTYSYEQYF | TGCAGTGCTAACCCACAGGGAACATACTCCTACGAGCAGTACTTC
TRBJ2-1 | many | TRBV7-8 | . | CASSLKIGLGQFF | TGTGCCAGCAGCTTAAAAATAGGGCTGGGGCAGTTCTTC
TRBJ2-1 | few | TRBV5-1 | TRBD1 | CASSPGQVVNEQFF | TGCGCCAGCAGCCCCGGACAGGTCGTCAATGAGCAGTTCTTC
TRBJ2-1 | . | TRBV11-2 | . | CASSLESGVPFWNEQFF | TGTGCCAGCAGCTTAGAGTCAGGGGTCCCCTTCTGGAATGAGCAGTTCTTC